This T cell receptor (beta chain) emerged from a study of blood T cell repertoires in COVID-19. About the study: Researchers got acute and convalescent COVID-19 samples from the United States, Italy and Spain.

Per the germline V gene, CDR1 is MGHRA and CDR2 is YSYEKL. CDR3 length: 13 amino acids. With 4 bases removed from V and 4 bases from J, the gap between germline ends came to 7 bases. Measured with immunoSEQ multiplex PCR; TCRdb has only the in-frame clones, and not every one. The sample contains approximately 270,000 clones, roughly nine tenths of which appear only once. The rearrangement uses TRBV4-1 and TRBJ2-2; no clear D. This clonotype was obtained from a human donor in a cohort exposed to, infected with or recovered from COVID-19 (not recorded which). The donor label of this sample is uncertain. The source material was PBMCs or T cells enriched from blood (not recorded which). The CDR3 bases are TGCGCCAGCAGCCCCCCCCTCACCGGGGAGCTGTTTTTT. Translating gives CASSPPLTGELFF.